Listed below are T cell receptor beta chains from one sample, sequenced in a study of shared clonotypes between healthy human individuals. Profiling relied on immunoSEQ multiplex PCR, and the TCRdb table lists in-frame clones only, not all of them. This table holds about 2.4 million clones, 93% found once. The sample taken for sequencing was naive CD4+ T cells from PBMCs. The receptors were gathered from a man between 18 and 29 years old in good health. Some clones in this sample may be carry-over from other donors' samples. Both conserved end residues are part of each CDR3. D genes are given only for firm matches. A clone size is listed for some rows: how often the clone was seen (once, few, many), or a class if it is expanded.

d_call: .; j_call: TRBJ1-5; clone_size: .; v_call: TRBV28; cdr3_aa: CASSFSSTIRPQHF; cdr3_nt: TGTGCCAGCAGTTTTTCCTCCACAATCCGGCCCCAGCATTTT
d_call: TRBD1; j_call: TRBJ2-1; clone_size: .; v_call: TRBV5-1; cdr3_aa: CASSLEGAQYNEQFF; cdr3_nt: TGCGCCAGCAGCTTGGAGGGGGCCCAATACAATGAGCAGTTCTTC
d_call: .; j_call: TRBJ2-1; clone_size: .; v_call: TRBV28; cdr3_aa: CASRPLGNEQFF; cdr3_nt: TGTGCCAGCAGGCCCCTAGGGAATGAGCAGTTCTTC
d_call: TRBD2; j_call: TRBJ2-1; clone_size: .; v_call: TRBV7-2; cdr3_aa: CASSLLGRAGSYNEQFF; cdr3_nt: TGTGCCAGCAGCTTATTGGGGAGGGCTGGGTCCTACAATGAGCAGTTCTTC
d_call: .; j_call: TRBJ2-2; clone_size: .; v_call: TRBV7-2; cdr3_aa: CATSLGANTGELFF; cdr3_nt: TGTGCCACTTCCTTGGGAGCGAACACCGGGGAGCTGTTTTTT
d_call: TRBD2; j_call: TRBJ2-7; clone_size: .; v_call: TRBV7-8; cdr3_aa: CASSPRLAGLYEQYF; cdr3_nt: TGTGCCAGCAGCCCCAGACTAGCGGGTCTGTACGAGCAGTACTTC
d_call: .; j_call: TRBJ1-4; clone_size: once; v_call: TRBV2; cdr3_aa: CASSEVGSEKLFF; cdr3_nt: TGTGCCAGCAGTGAAGTGGGTAGTGAAAAACTGTTTTTT
d_call: .; j_call: TRBJ2-7; clone_size: .; v_call: TRBV5-6; cdr3_aa: CASSSGGSRLLYEQYF; cdr3_nt: TGTGCCAGCAGCTCGGGTGGCTCTCGACTACTCTACGAGCAGTACTTC
d_call: .; j_call: TRBJ2-7; clone_size: .; v_call: TRBV5-1; cdr3_aa: CASSLVAPGSKYEQYF; cdr3_nt: TGCGCCAGCAGCTTGGTTGCGCCAGGGAGTAAATACGAGCAGTACTTC
d_call: TRBD1; j_call: TRBJ2-1; clone_size: .; v_call: TRBV5-4; cdr3_aa: CASSFGGTGVTYNEQFF; cdr3_nt: TGTGCCAGCAGCTTCGGGGGGACAGGGGTGACCTACAATGAGCAGTTCTTC
d_call: .; j_call: TRBJ1-2; clone_size: .; v_call: TRBV28; cdr3_aa: CASSISYFYGYTF; cdr3_nt: TGTGCCAGCAGTATCAGTTATTTCTATGGCTACACCTTC
d_call: .; j_call: TRBJ1-2; clone_size: .; v_call: TRBV16; cdr3_aa: CASSQSVLGDDNYGYTF; cdr3_nt: TGTGCCAGCAGCCAAAGTGTGCTAGGGGATGATAACTATGGCTACACCTTC